The present T cell receptor (beta chain) was sequenced within a study of blood T cell repertoires in COVID-19. Study at large: Acute and convalescent COVID-19 specimens originated in the United States, Italy and Spain.

The CDR3 spans 17 residues. Seattle patients were enrolled during active infection and followed longitudinally. TCRdb's copy holds only in-frame clones and misses some; the assay was immunoSEQ multiplex PCR. This table holds 250,000 to 300,000 clones, about 86% found once. This TCR came from a woman in her 30s with COVID-19, enrolled during active disease. Input material: peripheral blood. The chain carries TRBV21-1 and TRBJ2-7; the table's TRBD1 call for D was not verified on the DNA. TRBV21-1 is tagged as a pseudogene. This CDR3 reads CASLRRGIDRVFYEQYF. The CDR3 DNA follows: TGTGCCAGCCTACGTCGCGGGATCGACAGGGTTTTCTACGAGCAGTACTTC.